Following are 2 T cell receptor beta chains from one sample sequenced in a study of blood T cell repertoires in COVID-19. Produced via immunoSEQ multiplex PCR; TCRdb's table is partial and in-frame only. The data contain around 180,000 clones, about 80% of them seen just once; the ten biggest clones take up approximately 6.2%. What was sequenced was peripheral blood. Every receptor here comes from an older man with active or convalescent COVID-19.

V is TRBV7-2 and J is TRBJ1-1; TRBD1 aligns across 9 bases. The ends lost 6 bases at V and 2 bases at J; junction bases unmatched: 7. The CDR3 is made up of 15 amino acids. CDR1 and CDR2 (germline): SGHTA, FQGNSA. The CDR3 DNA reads TGTGCCAGCAGTTTCTACAGGGGGCTAAACACTGAAGCTTTCTTT. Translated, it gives CASSFYRGLNTEAFF.

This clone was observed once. For the CDR3, the DNA is TGTGCCAGCAGCAACGACAGGGGGCGCTTCTATGGCTACACCTTC. Residues: CASSNDRGRFYGYTF. The rearrangement joins TRBV6-5 to TRBJ1-2; 10 nucleotides line up with TRBD1. V lost 6 bases, J lost 4 bases, and 8 bases stayed unmatched. CDR3 length equals 15 residues. In germline, CDR1 is MNHEY, CDR2 SVGAGI.